This entry concerns a single T cell receptor (beta chain). No cognate antigen has been identified for it. No base quality values were provided; no much bigger clone lies one nucleotide off. This record comes from a study of cytomegalovirus exposure and HLA in healthy donors listed by TCRdb under 2017. Regarding the research as a whole: An earlier analysis of around 600 of the donors reported about 250 Gb of sequence data and more than 90 million unique TCR beta sequences from 190 million or so T cells. To decide whether each TCR beta V gene segment behaved as functional or pseudogenic, an earlier analysis of fewer than 750 of the donors relied on high-throughput TCR beta sequencing. The T cell repertoires of about 700 subjects were profiled by immunosequencing and related to cytomegalovirus serostatus. To predict cytomegalovirus infection status, the study combined high-throughput TCR immunosequencing, statistical association of individual TCRs with disease status, and machine learning. Across around 400 genotyped donors of the cohort, an average of about 240,000 unique TCR beta nucleotide sequences per donor were sequenced, and 15% to 20% of those sequences were non-productive. Besides the first cohort of around 670 subjects, a separate validation cohort made up of 120 different subjects was used. Every repertoire in the discovery cohort had been generated on one and the same sequencing platform. The study was designed to test whether signatures of past pathogen exposure could be identified by cataloging public T cell receptors. Alongside the repertoire data, information on donor age, sex, ethnicity and CMV serostatus was compiled. The number of donors typed differed by locus, with roughly 629-640 for A, B, C, DRB1 and DQB1, roughly 550 for DQA1, over 600 for DPA1, and around 430 for DPB1. A later genetic analysis took genome-wide SNP genotypes for about three fifths of the 666 donors and used that subset as a discovery cohort. Four to six DR-DQ haplotypes were handled as single units for association and clustering because linkage in the cohort was strong. An early release covering about 600 HLA-typed donors comprised about 300 gigabases of sequencing data and approximately 80 million unique TCR sequences. Of the roughly 420 genotyped donors, less than 90% were placed in the genetic ancestry cluster associated with self-reported Caucasian donors. HLA typing included class I and class II loci at four-digit resolution. In a later analysis, previously published TCR beta repertoires from hundreds of donors were re-analyzed and high-resolution HLA genotyping was added so that TCR occurrence patterns could be studied. The later analysis used no new phenotypic data to find candidate immune exposures, relying instead on TCR beta sequences and their occurrence across donors. Findings and caveats that apply to the study as a whole: Sequencing depth was assumed to be roughly uniform across donors in the presence/absence analyses, though that assumption may not hold. In a later genetic analysis, fewer N-insertions in productive TCRs were reported among donors in an Asian-associated ancestry cluster than the roughly 700-donor mean. An association between a missense DCLRE1C variant and V-gene and J-gene trimming of TCR beta chains was found in a later genetic analysis and replicated in an independent cohort. Correlated functional status among segregating V segments might reflect linkage disequilibrium, but an unknown experimental factor could not be ruled out. The study listed approximately 150 TCR beta chains as associated with cytomegalovirus. In this cohort, only TCR beta chains were sequenced, and detectable features were limited by the absence of alpha or paired-chain data. The sequencing pipeline was judged likely to have produced a cluster of highly shared sequence variants as a technical artifact. The earlier analysis of fewer than 750 of the donors excluded roughly 17 rarely observed V segments, including chromosome 9 orphons, because counts were too low. Specific HLA alleles were associated with over 15,000 TCR beta sequences at a false discovery rate of 0.05 in a later analysis. The authors suggested that the approach could potentially be generalized to other disease states and immunological phenotypes. CMV serostatus was the only immune exposure information available for the cohort. In a later analysis, HLA-associated TCR beta chains showed more clonal expansion and lower generation probabilities than non-associated chains that were equally common. A further reported finding was that TCR beta sequences accurately predicted the HLA-A and HLA-B alleles for most subjects in the first cohort. Because HLA typing was unavailable for some donors at each locus, only the typed subset was used in association tests. In a later analysis, the rate of TCR association differed among HLA loci, with DRB1 alleles having the most associated TCRs and HLA-C alleles having the fewest. When HLA alleles, especially DR and DQ, strongly co-occurred, TCR associations were difficult to assign to individual alleles. In vitro tests confirmed that three of the cytomegalovirus-associated TCR beta chains recognize cytomegalovirus antigens. Most CMV-associated TCR beta chains appeared to be HLA-restricted in a later analysis, and the HLA associations seemed to be driven largely by CMV exposure. Cytomegalovirus status was reported to be diagnosed by the classifier with high specificity and sensitivity in both the original and validation cohorts. While some public TCRs were present in many individuals, most TCR sequences turned up only very rarely across donors. According to a later analysis, parvovirus B19, influenza, CMV and Epstein-Barr virus appeared linked to several top co-occurrence clusters. An earlier analysis of some 560 of the donors showed that most TCR beta V segments appeared in productive rearrangements either about 87% or about 30% of the time, which broadly matched IMGT annotations. Some IMGT-functional V segments, including TRBV6-2 and TRBV6-3, could not be told apart with the 87-base-pair reads, so those segments were excluded.

Libraries were built with the immunoSEQ multiplex PCR assay. For the multiplex PCR, a mixture combining 60 forward primers for TCR Vbeta segments and 13 reverse primers for TCR Jbeta segments was used. A multiplex PCR assay on genomic DNA amplified the CDR3 region of rearranged TCR beta genes. The amplified TCR beta libraries were sequenced on the Illumina HiSeq System as 87-base-pair reads. Per the authors' processing: In a later analysis, some 80 million unique TCR beta chains were counted across the roughly 610 repertoires, and roughly 10 million of these chains were shared by at least two donors. To remove PCR and sequencing errors, raw reads were error-corrected and collapsed into unique sequences using a nearest-neighbor algorithm that merged closely related sequences. CDR3 sequences were aligned to IMGT reference sequences to assign V, D and J gene segments. For a sequence to be retained, a match of at least six nucleotides to both a V gene segment and a J gene segment was required. Rearrangements were classified as productive when the CDR3 lacked stop codons and remained in frame with V and J, and all other rearrangements were classified as non-productive. CDR3 was defined according to IMGT convention as the region running from the second conserved V-encoded cysteine to the conserved J-encoded phenylalanine. The earlier analysis of about 590 of the donors excluded sequences that lacked an unambiguous match to a single V gene segment. In an earlier analysis of some 590 of the donors, a V segment was called functional when productive rearrangements were above 56.7%, and segregating when the standard deviation between donors exceeded 5%. A statistical classification framework was developed to diagnose cytomegalovirus status using the catalog of TCR beta chain sequences. A later analysis assigned V and J genes by comparing TCR nucleotide sequences with IMGT/GENE-DB human TR gene sequences. Using the TCRdist pipeline, a later analysis assigned CDR3 sequences along with most-parsimonious VDJ recombination scenarios. In a later analysis, each TCR beta chain was defined by its CDR3 amino acid sequence together with its V-gene family, and reads lacking a unique V-gene family were excluded. In a later analysis, 500 to 650 highly shared, low-generation-probability nucleotide sequences were removed to address suspected cross-contamination and a sequencing artifact. A later analysis calculated a clonal expansion index for each public chain from normalized within-repertoire ranks of inferred template counts. In a later analysis, generation probabilities were computed with a VDJ recombination model fitted to out-of-frame rearrangements, and the resulting probabilities were checked against IGoR. A later analysis scored TCR-TCR, TCR-HLA and TCR-CMV co-occurrence with hypergeometric tests, applying a repertoire-size bias correction to TCR pairs. To estimate false discovery rates, a later analysis permuted the HLA or CMV assignments 20 times. In a later analysis, co-occurring TCRs were grouped with DBSCAN, and TCRdist sequence similarity was added when clustering was performed within HLA-allele-positive subsets. Repertoires with fewer than 30,000 or more than 120,000 public chains, plus five repertoires with anomalous nucleotide sharing, were excluded from co-occurrence clustering. TCRdb provides this immuneACCESS table in a form limited to in-frame rearrangements. Some clones are lacking; in checked studies, under half of them reflect an unresolved V gene, and why the rest are absent is not known. That table furnishes V, J and clone size, whereas the DNA furnished D and trimming. For this sample the table gives some 90,000 clones, of which approximately 78% were detected only once. The ten largest account for 4.4% of the sample.

The cohort was made up of approximately 670 healthy bone marrow donors. All cohort members were sampled while nominally healthy, although unrecorded immune exposures were likely present. The donor was CMV seropositive and was included in the group of almost 300 seropositive cohort members. A peripheral blood sample was provided by each donor, and peripheral blood mononuclear cells were used for TCR beta sequencing. The Qiagen DNeasy Blood Extraction Kit was used to extract genomic DNA from the blood cell samples. From the germline V gene (reference sequence), CDR1 is MNHEY and CDR2 is SMNVEV. For this chain, trimming is 2 bases at the V end and 0 bases at the J end, and the number of junction bases without a gene match is 4. The CDR3 measures 15 amino acids from cysteine to phenylalanine. Of the read, only the CDR3 DNA is kept; its 45 bases are in frame from base 1.

The receptor was isolated from a male donor in good health and CMV-seropositive. Sequenced material: PBMCs. The V and J genes are TRBV27 and TRBJ2-7, with 7 bases in between that match TRBD1. The CDR3: CASSLQQGSSYEQYF. The sequence in DNA is TGTGCCAGCAGTTTACAACAGGGGAGCTCCTACGAGCAGTACTTC.